This TCR beta chain was recorded in a study of blood T cell repertoires in COVID-19. Either two negative PCRs, clearance, or symptom resolution qualified Cohort 3 donors as recovered. Original data processing: Counts of nucleated cells, estimated from reference gene primer amplification, were obtained. The repertoire was sequenced with immunoSEQ multiplex PCR; TCRdb's copy has only in-frame clones and lacks some. V, J and clone size are taken as reported in that table, and D and trimming were inferred from the DNA itself. The repertoire holds about 140,000 clones, 87% seen once, with about 11% in the top ten. Trimming took off 3 bases at V and 3 bases at J, with 6 bases between the two ends. This CDR3 spans 12 amino acids. The germline gives CDR1 WNHNN, CDR2 SYGVQD (reference sequence).

The TCR comes from a man in his sixties who had recovered from COVID-19. The sequencing input was PBMCs or T cells enriched from blood (not recorded which). The rearrangement uses TRBV10-1 and TRBJ2-7; D not certain. The CDR3 DNA is TGCGCCAGCAGTGACAACAGCTACGAGCAGTACTTC. The encoded protein is CASSDNSYEQYF.